At least ten counts were recorded for the clone carrying this T cell receptor (beta chain). Its antigen is still unknown. CDR1 is MGHRA and CDR2 is YSYEKL in the germline V gene. The CDR3 sequence is 13 residues long. V lost 8 bases and J lost 5; bases outside the gene matches: 8. This record comes from a study of tumor-infiltrating lymphocytes in primary liver carcinoma. About the research overall: The study obtained roughly 3.5 to 8 million productive TCRbeta reads per sample, similar across tissue types. Whole-study findings and limits: Tumor region pairs overlapped more than did tumor-adjacent and tumor-blood pairs.

TCR beta cDNA came from about 500 ng total RNA, primed with a constant-region primer. Employing slightly modified ARM-PCR, three nested multiplex PCR rounds were run, and these gave rise to the TCR beta libraries. TRBV1-TRBV30 forward primers paired with a C-beta reverse primer drove the first two PCR rounds, roughly 10 cycles each. TCRdb used MiXCR to reprocess the multiplex PCR reads, holding one entry per CDR3 protein. Of a few hundred thousand distinct CDR3 sequences listed, around three fifths were seen once; the top ten hold about a sixth. Germline DNA was also extracted, with blood RNA taken from unsorted whole blood.

Source material: peripheral blood. This receptor was obtained from a woman in her twenties or thirties with primary liver carcinoma and hepatitis B virus infection. The rearrangement links TRBV4-1 to TRBJ2-7; 8 nucleotides agree with TRBD1. This chain's CDR3 is CASRKTGDNEQYF. As DNA, the CDR3 is TGCGCCAGCCGAAAGACAGGGGACAACGAGCAGTACTTC.